The 8 T cell receptor beta chains in this list originate from one sample, sequenced in a study of T cells after yellow fever vaccination. TCRdb reprocessed the 5' RACE reads via MiXCR and lists one record per CDR3 protein. This table holds about 360,000 distinct CDR3 sequences, 6% to 8% found once. The sequencing here drew on PBMCs, taken 5 days after the yellow fever booster vaccination. These receptors all come from a man aged 25 to 45 who received the YFV17D yellow fever vaccine.

This clonotype has a count of ten or more. The V call is TRBV5-1, the J call TRBJ2-3; D is uncertain. The CDR3 length is 14 residues. Trimming shortened V by 0 bases and J by 4 bases, and 9 bases separated the two germline ends. Germline V gene lookup returns CDR1 SGHRS and CDR2 YFSETQ. The CDR3 sequence: CASSLVEISDTQYF. CDR3 sequence (DNA): TGCGCCAGCAGCTTGGTTGAGATTTCAGATACGCAGTATTTT.

This clonotype came up a few times. The chain joins TRBV24-1 to TRBJ2-1, with 7 bases lining up with TRBD1. The CDR3 extends over 17 amino acids. V lost 2 bases, J lost 4 bases, and 10 bases stayed unmatched. Germline V gene lookup returns CDR1 KGHDR and CDR2 SFDVKD. The CDR3 nucleotides are TGTGCCACCAGTGATTCCCCGACAGGGTCGTTGTACAATGAGCAGTTCTTC. Translating it yields CATSDSPTGSLYNEQFF.

The sample holds many counts of this clonotype. J is TRBJ2-3 and V is TRBV7-2, with 8 bases lining up with TRBD2. The length of the CDR3 is 14 residues. CDR1 and CDR2 (germline): SGHTA, FQGNSA. The trim removed 4 bases at V and 2 bases at J, leaving 2 bases unmatched. The CDR3 DNA reads as TGTGCCAGCAGCTACGGGGGGGCCACAGATACGCAGTATTTT. This encodes CASSYGGATDTQYF.

This clonotype has more than one count but fewer than ten. This rearrangement joins TRBV20-1 to TRBJ1-3; D not certain. CDR3 length: 15 residues. Germline CDR1 reads DFQATT; CDR2 reads SNEGSKA (reference sequence). The CDR3 sequence is CSFRSGPSSGNTIYF. The CDR3 nucleotides are TGCAGCTTTAGGAGCGGCCCGAGCTCTGGAAACACCATATATTTT.

The table lists this clonotype with many counts. V gene TRBV18 combines with J gene TRBJ2-1; TRBD2 might be the D (5 bases). The germline V and J ends were trimmed by 5 bases and 2 bases, with 13 bases remaining between them. Germline values: CDR1 KGHSH, CDR2 LQKENI. The CDR3 loop spans 15 amino acids. The DNA for the CDR3 is TGTGCCAGCTCATTAAGGAGCGGCACCTACAATGAGCAGTTCTTC. Amino acid sequence: CASSLRSGTYNEQFF.

The chain carries TRBV29-1 and TRBJ2-5, with a tentative D call TRBD2 (6 bases). The CDR3 has 14 amino acids. Trimming took 2 bases from V and 0 from J, leaving 10 bases between them. Germline V gives CDR1 SQVTM, CDR2 ANQGSEA. CDR3 residues: CSVEPVADQETQYF. The CDR3 coding sequence is TGCAGCGTTGAACCAGTAGCGGACCAAGAGACCCAGTACTTC.

This clonotype was seen only a few times. V gene TRBV6-2 or TRBV6-3 combines with J gene TRBJ2-1; 12 nucleotides line up with TRBD2. V trimming: 6 bases; J trimming: 3 bases; junction bases outside the gene matches: 6. The CDR3 is 16 amino acids. Germline V CDR1 and CDR2: MNHEY, SVGEGT. CDR3 bases: TGTGCCAGCAGAGCCCGACTAGCGGGAGTCTACAATGAGCAGTTCTTC. Its protein product is CASRARLAGVYNEQFF.

This clonotype came up a few times. The chain links TRBV7-2 to TRBJ1-4; D is undetermined. Germline V gene sequence: CDR1 SGHTA, CDR2 FQGNSA. This CDR3 contains 15 residues. The V gene lost 6 bases and the J gene lost 7 bases, with 18 bases spanning the gap. This CDR3 reads CASSNSPPAGEKLFF. The CDR3 bases are TGTGCCAGCAGTAACAGCCCGCCCGCCGGTGAAAAACTGTTTTTT.